A selection of T cell receptor beta chains follows, all from one sample in a study of T cells in Graves' hyperthyroidism and ophthalmopathy. MiXCR was run by TCRdb on the multiplex PCR reads, yielding one entry per CDR3 protein. Seen here are under 350,000 distinct CDR3 sequences, around 20% observed once, and the top ten hold under 55%. Sequencing input: blood. These receptors all stem from a woman aged 50 to 60 with Graves' hyperthyroidism. The CDR3 runs from the conserved cysteine through the conserved F or W. A D gene is named only where the DNA matches it firmly. Clone size, where shown, is once, few, many, or a class for clones that have expanded.

v_call	clone_size	d_call	j_call	cdr3_aa	cdr3_nt
TRBV6-1	-	-	TRBJ1-4	CASSDIGGKNEKLFF	TGTGCCAGCAGCGACATCGGGGGGAAAAATGAAAAACTGTTTTTT
TRBV7-8	-	TRBD1	TRBJ2-7	CASGGQGHSYEQYF	TGTGCCAGCGGGGGACAGGGGCACTCCTACGAGCAGTACTTC
TRBV18	many	-	TRBJ2-5	CASSPVGSETQYF	TGTGCCAGCTCACCGGTGGGGAGCGAGACCCAGTACTTC
TRBV28	many	-	TRBJ2-1	CASSSGFGDHNEQFF	TGTGCCAGCAGTTCTGGATTCGGAGATCACAATGAGCAGTTCTTC
TRBV2	-	-	TRBJ1-2	CASTGLGAHYGYTF	TGTGCCAGCACCGGCTTGGGGGCACACTATGGCTACACCTTC
TRBV20-1	-	-	TRBJ2-3	CSARVPGSTDTQYF	TGCAGTGCTAGAGTCCCAGGGAGCACAGATACGCAGTATTTT
TRBV20-1	-	TRBD2	TRBJ2-7	CSARRGAGGPKDEQYF	TGCAGTGCTAGACGAGGGGCGGGAGGGCCTAAGGACGAGCAGTACTTC
TRBV30	many	TRBD1	TRBJ2-5	CAWKAGQGVETQYF	TGTGCCTGGAAAGCCGGACAGGGAGTGGAGACCCAGTACTTC
TRBV12-3/TRBV12-4	few	-	TRBJ1-5	CASSLGQTLNQPQHF	TGTGCCAGCAGTTTAGGGCAAACCCTCAATCAGCCCCAGCATTTT
TRBV20-1	-	TRBD2	TRBJ2-1	CSARGEGLAEEQFF	TGCAGTGCTAGAGGGGAGGGACTAGCGGAGGAGCAGTTCTTC
TRBV7-2	-	TRBD2	TRBJ2-1	CASGTLAGGRSYNEQFF	TGTGCCAGCGGCACACTAGCGGGAGGTCGCTCCTACAATGAGCAGTTCTTC
TRBV5-1	-	-	TRBJ1-3	CASSLDPQGSGNTIYF	TGCGCCAGCAGCTTGGATCCCCAGGGTTCTGGAAACACCATATATTTT
TRBV5-1	-	-	TRBJ1-1	CASSTGTLGTEAFF	TGCGCCAGCAGCACCGGGACCTTGGGAACTGAAGCTTTCTTT
TRBV5-4	-	-	TRBJ2-5	CASSLNRQETQYF	TGTGCCAGCAGCTTGAACAGACAAGAGACCCAGTACTTC
TRBV7-3	many	-	TRBJ2-5	CASSLMAEGTQYF	TGTGCCAGCAGCTTAATGGCAGAGGGGACCCAGTACTTC
TRBV7-3	many	TRBD1	TRBJ2-1	CASSPPGQGAGEQFF	TGTGCCAGCAGTCCGCCCGGCCAGGGGGCTGGTGAGCAGTTCTTC
TRBV5-1	many	-	TRBJ1-5	CASSPHGSSNQPQHF	TGCGCCAGCAGCCCCCACGGAAGTAGCAATCAGCCCCAGCATTTT
TRBV12-5	many	-	TRBJ2-3	CASGLTEDTQYF	TGTGCTAGTGGTTTGACAGAAGATACGCAGTATTTT